These 13 T cell receptor beta chains were sequenced from one sample in a study of T cell changes during pregnancy in multiple sclerosis. Clones were read by immunoSEQ multiplex PCR, and TCRdb kept only the in-frame ones, dropping some. Of 25,000 to 35,000 clones listed, more than 75% are singletons. The input for sequencing was CD8+ T cells from peripheral blood mononuclear cells, taken after pregnancy. These receptors all come from a female donor with multiple sclerosis, enrolled in a pregnancy study.

V gene TRBV7-8 combines with J gene TRBJ1-2, with D possibly TRBD1 on 5 matching bases. Deletions cut 2 bases from V and 4 bases from J, with 11 bases between. In germline, CDR1 is SGHVS, CDR2 FQNEAQ. The CDR3 extends over 14 amino acids. CDR3 loop: CASSLTGTFYGYTF. For the CDR3, the DNA is TGTGCCAGCAGCTTAACTGGGACTTTCTATGGCTACACCTTC.

The V and J genes are TRBV10-2 and TRBJ2-7, with TRBD1 matching over 8 bases. With V trimmed by 4 bases and J by 2 bases, 4 bases remained unmatched. In germline, CDR1 is WSHSY, CDR2 SAAADI. This CDR3 has 14 residues. The CDR3 nucleotides are TGCGCCAGCAGTGTGACAGGGGATACCTACGAGCAGTACTTC. Its protein product is CASSVTGDTYEQYF.

V usage is TRBV6-5 and J usage is TRBJ2-7; a weak D match, TRBD2 (6 bases). CDR3 length: 14 residues. The ends were cut back, 2 bases at V and 5 bases at J, with 13 bases in the middle. Per germline, CDR1 MNHEY and CDR2 SVGAGI. CDR3 sequence: CASSYTGGFDEQYF. CDR3 sequence (DNA): TGTGCCAGCAGTTACACCGGGGGATTCGACGAGCAGTACTTC.

The V call is TRBV28, the J call TRBJ2-7, with TRBD1 matching over 8 bases. The junction had 11 bases not matched to a gene; V was cut back by 5 bases and J by 5 bases. Germline loops: CDR1 MDHEN, CDR2 SYDVKM. The CDR3 is made up of 15 amino acids. The CDR3 bases are TGTGCCAGCAGTACCTCCCGGACAGGGCTCCACGAGCAGTACTTC. Amino acid sequence: CASSTSRTGLHEQYF.

The rearrangement uses TRBV7-9 and TRBJ1-2, with 9 bases that match TRBD1. CDR1 and CDR2 from the germline V gene are SEHNR and FQNEAQ (reference sequence). The ends lost 5 bases at V and 7 bases at J; junction bases unmatched: 11. This CDR3 has 15 residues. The CDR3: CASSAGTGFVGGYTF. CDR3 nucleotides: TGTGCCAGCAGCGCCGGGACAGGGTTTGTAGGTGGCTACACCTTC. Supplemented by reference TRBV7-9 and TRBJ1-2, the full variable domain reads DTGVSQNPRHKITKRGQNVTFRCDPISEHNRLYWYRQTLGQGPEFLTYFQNEAQLEKSRLLSDRFSAERPKGSFSTLEIQRTEQGDSAMYLCASSAGTGFVGGYTFGSGTRLTVV.

The chain is built from TRBV6-1 and TRBJ1-2, with TRBD1 as a possible D gene (5 bases). V was pared by 2 bases and J by 4 bases, with 14 bases between. CDR3 size: 15 residues. Germline V gene lookup returns CDR1 MNHNS and CDR2 SASEGT. The CDR3 sequence is CASSEWRGVGYGYTF. The CDR3 DNA sequence: TGTGCCAGCAGTGAATGGAGGGGCGTTGGCTATGGCTACACCTTC.

This clone is classed as medium-sized. This chain connects TRBV19 to TRBJ2-7; 9 nucleotides match TRBD2. CDR3 length equals 15 residues. J was trimmed by 0 bases and V by 3 bases; bases with no gene match: 3. The germline CDR1 and CDR2 sequences are LNHDA and SQIVND (reference sequence). The CDR3 bases are TGTGCCAGTAGTATCGGACTAGCGAGCTCCTACGAGCAGTACTTC. This codes for CASSIGLASSYEQYF.

The rearrangement links TRBV7-2 to TRBJ1-1; TRBD1 matches 7 bases. CDR1 is SGHTA and CDR2 is FQGNSA in the germline V gene. V lost 5 bases to trimming and J lost 7 bases; unmatched junction nucleotides: 13. The CDR3 length is 15 residues. The CDR3: CASSRDGTAGYEAFF. Here the CDR3 DNA reads TGTGCCAGCAGCCGTGATGGGACAGCCGGGTATGAAGCTTTCTTT.

The chain recombines TRBV5-6 with TRBJ1-5; D is perhaps TRBD1 (5 bases). The germline CDR1 and CDR2 sequences are SGHDT and YYEEEE. CDR3 length: 14 residues. The germline V and J ends were trimmed by 6 bases and 7 bases, with 17 bases remaining between them. This CDR3 reads CASKARDSRQPQHF. CDR3 coding DNA: TGTGCCAGCAAGGCCCGGGACTCAAGGCAGCCCCAGCATTTT. The full variable domain, its missing parts supplied by reference TRBV5-6 and TRBJ1-5, is DAGVTQSPTHLIKTRGQQVTLRCSPKSGHDTVSWYQQALGQGPQFIFQYYEEEERQRGNFPDRFSGHQFPNYSSELNVNALLLGDSALYLCASKARDSRQPQHFGDGTRLSIL.

The chain uses TRBV29-1 and TRBJ2-3; perhaps TRBD1 as D (5 bases). V was pared by 6 bases and J by 8 bases, with 18 bases between. The germline V gene has CDR1 SQVTM and CDR2 ANQGSEA. The length of the CDR3 is 13 residues. CDR3 sequence: CSVGPPPGGTQYF. DNA for the CDR3: TGCAGCGTGGGGCCTCCCCCCGGCGGTACGCAGTATTTT.

V is TRBV7-3 and J is TRBJ2-1; the match to TRBD2 covers 8 bases. CDR1 and CDR2 (germline): SGHTA, FQGTGA. Unmatched junction bases numbered 5, after V lost 4 bases and J lost 3 bases. This CDR3 has 15 amino acids. CDR3 residues: CASSSLGGGYNEQFF. The CDR3 coding sequence is TGTGCCAGCAGCTCACTCGGGGGGGGCTACAATGAGCAGTTCTTC.

The chain recombines TRBV27 with TRBJ2-3, with TRBD2 as a possible D gene (6 bases). The V and J ends lost 5 bases and 4 bases respectively, with 16 bases between them. CDR3 length: 15 residues. CDR1 and CDR2 from the germline V gene are MNHEY and SMNVEV (reference sequence). As DNA, the CDR3 is TGTGCCAGCAGTGATCAACGGGGGTTGTCAGATACGCAGTATTTT. Amino acids: CASSDQRGLSDTQYF.

This clone has at least ten counts. The chain is built from TRBV5-6 and TRBJ2-1; 12 nucleotides align to TRBD2. This CDR3 comprises 17 residues. Germline trimming cut 4 bases from V and 2 bases from J; bases unmatched to any gene: 7. Germline CDR1 reads SGHDT; CDR2 reads YYEEEE. In DNA form, the CDR3 reads TGTGCCAGCAGCGGGGGACTAGCGGGTCTTACCTACAATGAGCAGTTCTTC. Its translation is CASSGGLAGLTYNEQFF.